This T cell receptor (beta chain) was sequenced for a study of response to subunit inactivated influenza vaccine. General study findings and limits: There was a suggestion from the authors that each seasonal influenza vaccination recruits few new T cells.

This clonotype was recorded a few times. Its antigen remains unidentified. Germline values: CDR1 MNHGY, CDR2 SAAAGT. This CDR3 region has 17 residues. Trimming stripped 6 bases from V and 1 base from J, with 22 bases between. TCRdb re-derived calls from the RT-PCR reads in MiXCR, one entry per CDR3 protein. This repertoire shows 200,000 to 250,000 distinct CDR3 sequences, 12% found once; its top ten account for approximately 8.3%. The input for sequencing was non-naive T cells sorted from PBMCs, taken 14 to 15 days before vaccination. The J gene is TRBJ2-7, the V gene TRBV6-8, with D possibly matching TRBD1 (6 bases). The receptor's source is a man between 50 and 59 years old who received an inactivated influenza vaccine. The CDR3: CASRLGTGCPSSYEQYF. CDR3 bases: TGTGCCAGCAGATTAGGAACAGGGTGCCCTTCTTCCTACGAGCAGTACTTC.